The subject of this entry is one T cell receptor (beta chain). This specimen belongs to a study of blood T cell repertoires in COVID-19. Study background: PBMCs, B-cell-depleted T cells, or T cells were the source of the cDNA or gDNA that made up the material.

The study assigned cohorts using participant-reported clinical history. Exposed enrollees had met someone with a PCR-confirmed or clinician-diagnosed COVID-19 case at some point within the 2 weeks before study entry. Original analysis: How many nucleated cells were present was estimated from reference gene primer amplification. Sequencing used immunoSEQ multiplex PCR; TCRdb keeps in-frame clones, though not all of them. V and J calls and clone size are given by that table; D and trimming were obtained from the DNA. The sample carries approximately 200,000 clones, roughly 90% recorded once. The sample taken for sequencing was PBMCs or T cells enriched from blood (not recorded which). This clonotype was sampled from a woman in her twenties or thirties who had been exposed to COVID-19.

The CDR3 DNA sequence: TGTGCCAGCAGCTTAGGTGTAGACTATGGCTACACCTTC. Protein sequence: CASSLGVDYGYTF. This chain links TRBV11-3 with TRBJ1-2; no clear D. V dropped 1 base and J dropped 3 bases, with 6 bases sitting between them. CDR1 is SGHNT and CDR2 is YENEEA in the germline V gene. This CDR3 spans 13 amino acids.